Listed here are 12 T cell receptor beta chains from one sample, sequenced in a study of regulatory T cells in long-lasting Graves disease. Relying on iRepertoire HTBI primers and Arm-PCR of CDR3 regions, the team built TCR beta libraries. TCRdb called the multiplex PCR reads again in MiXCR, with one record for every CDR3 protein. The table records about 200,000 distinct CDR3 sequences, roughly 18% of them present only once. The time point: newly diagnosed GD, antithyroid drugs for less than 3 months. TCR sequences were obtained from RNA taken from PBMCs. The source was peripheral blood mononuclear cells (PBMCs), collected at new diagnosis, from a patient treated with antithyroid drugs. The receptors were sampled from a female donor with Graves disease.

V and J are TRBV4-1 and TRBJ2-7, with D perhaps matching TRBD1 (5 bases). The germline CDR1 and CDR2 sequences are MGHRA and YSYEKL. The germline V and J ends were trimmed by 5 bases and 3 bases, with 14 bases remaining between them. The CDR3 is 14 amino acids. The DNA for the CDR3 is TGCGCCAGCAGCAAGGATACAAGGGGCTACGAGCAGTACTTC. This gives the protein CASSKDTRGYEQYF.

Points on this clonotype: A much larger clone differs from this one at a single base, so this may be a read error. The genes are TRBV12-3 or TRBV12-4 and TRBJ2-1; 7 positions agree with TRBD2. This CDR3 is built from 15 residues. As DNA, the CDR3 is TGTGCCAGCAGGTCTAGCGGACCGGGAAGGGAGACCCGGTACTTC. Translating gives CASRSSGPGRETRYF.

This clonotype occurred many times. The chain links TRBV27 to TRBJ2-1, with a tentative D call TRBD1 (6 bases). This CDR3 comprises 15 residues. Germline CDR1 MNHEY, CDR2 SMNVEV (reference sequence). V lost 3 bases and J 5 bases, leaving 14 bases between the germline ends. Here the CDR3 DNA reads TGTGCCAGCAGTTTTGGGGGCAGGGCTGACAATGAGCAGTTCTTC. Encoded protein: CASSFGGRADNEQFF.

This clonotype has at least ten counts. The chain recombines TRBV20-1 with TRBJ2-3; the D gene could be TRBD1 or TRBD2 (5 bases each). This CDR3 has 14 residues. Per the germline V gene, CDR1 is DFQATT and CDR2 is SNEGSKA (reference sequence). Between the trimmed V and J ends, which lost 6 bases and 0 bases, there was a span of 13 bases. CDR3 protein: CSAPRDHSTDTQYF. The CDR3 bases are TGCAGTGCCCCAAGGGACCACAGCACAGATACGCAGTATTTT.

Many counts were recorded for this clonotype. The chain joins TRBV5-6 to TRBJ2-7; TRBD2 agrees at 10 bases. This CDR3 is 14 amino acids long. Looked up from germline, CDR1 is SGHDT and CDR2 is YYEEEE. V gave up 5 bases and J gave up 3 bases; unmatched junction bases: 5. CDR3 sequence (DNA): TGTGCCAGCAGGTTAGCGGGAGGTATCTACGAGCAGTACTTC. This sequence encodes CASRLAGGIYEQYF.

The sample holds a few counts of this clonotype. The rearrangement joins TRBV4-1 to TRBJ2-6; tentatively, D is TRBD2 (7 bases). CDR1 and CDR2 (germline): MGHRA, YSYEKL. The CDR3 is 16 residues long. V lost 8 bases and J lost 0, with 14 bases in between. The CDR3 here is CASGRGGDSGANVLTF. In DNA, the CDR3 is TGCGCCAGCGGAAGGGGGGGCGACTCTGGGGCCAACGTCCTGACTTTC.

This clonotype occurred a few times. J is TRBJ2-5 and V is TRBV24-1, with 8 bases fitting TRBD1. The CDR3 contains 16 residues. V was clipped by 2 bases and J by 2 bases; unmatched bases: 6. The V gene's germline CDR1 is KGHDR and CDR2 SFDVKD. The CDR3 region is CATSDSRTGLQETQYF. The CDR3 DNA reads TGTGCCACCAGTGATTCCCGGACAGGGTTACAAGAGACCCAGTACTTC.

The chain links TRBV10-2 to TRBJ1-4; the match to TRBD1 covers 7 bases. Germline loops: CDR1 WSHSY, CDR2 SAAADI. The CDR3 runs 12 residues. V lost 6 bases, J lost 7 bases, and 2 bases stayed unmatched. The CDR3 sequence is CASRWDSEKLFF. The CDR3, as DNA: TGCGCCAGCAGGTGGGACAGTGAAAAACTGTTTTTT.

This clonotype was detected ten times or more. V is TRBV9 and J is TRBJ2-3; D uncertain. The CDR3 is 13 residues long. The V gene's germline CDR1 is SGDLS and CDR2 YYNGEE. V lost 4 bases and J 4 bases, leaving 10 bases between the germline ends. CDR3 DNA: TGTGCCAGCAGCTCGCGGTGGCCAGATACGCAGTATTTT. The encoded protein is CASSSRWPDTQYF. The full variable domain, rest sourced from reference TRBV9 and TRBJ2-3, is DSGVTQTPKHLITATGQRVTLRCSPRSGDLSVYWYQQSLDQGLQFLIQYYNGEERAKGNILERFSAQQFPDLHSELNLSSLELGDSALYFCASSSRWPDTQYFGPGTRLTVL.

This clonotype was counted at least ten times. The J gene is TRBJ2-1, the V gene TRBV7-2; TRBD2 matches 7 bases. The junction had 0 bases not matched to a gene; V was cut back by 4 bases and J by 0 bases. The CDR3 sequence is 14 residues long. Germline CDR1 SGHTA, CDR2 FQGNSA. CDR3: CASSWTSSYNEQFF. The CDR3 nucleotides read TGTGCCAGCAGCTGGACTAGCTCCTACAATGAGCAGTTCTTC. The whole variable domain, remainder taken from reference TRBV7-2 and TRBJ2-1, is GAGVSQSPSNKVTEKGKDVELRCDPISGHTALYWYRQSLGQGLEFLIYFQGNSAPDKSGLPSDRFSAERTGGSVSTLTIQRTQQEDSAVYLCASSWTSSYNEQFFGPGTRLTVL.

The DNA of the CDR3 is TGTGCCTGGAAGACTAGCGGGAGGGCCGGTGGAGAGACCCAGTACTTC. Protein product: CAWKTSGRAGGETQYF. The chain is built from TRBV30 and TRBJ2-5, with TRBD2 identical over 14 bases. Germline V CDR1 and CDR2: GTSNPN, SVGIG (reference sequence). After removal of 4 bases from V and 4 bases from J, the junction contained 8 bases not matched to a gene. CDR3 length equals 16 residues.

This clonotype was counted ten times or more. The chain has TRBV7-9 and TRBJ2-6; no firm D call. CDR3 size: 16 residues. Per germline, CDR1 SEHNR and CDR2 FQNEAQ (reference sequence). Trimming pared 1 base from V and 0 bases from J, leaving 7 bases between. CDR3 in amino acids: CASSLVLSSGANVLTF. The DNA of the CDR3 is TGTGCCAGCAGCTTAGTCTTATCCTCTGGGGCCAACGTCCTGACTTTC. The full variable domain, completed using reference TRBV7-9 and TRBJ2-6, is DTGVSQNPRHKITKRGQNVTFRCDPISEHNRLYWYRQTLGQGPEFLTYFQNEAQLEKSRLLSDRFSAERPKGSFSTLEIQRTEQGDSAMYLCASSLVLSSGANVLTFGAGSRLTVL.